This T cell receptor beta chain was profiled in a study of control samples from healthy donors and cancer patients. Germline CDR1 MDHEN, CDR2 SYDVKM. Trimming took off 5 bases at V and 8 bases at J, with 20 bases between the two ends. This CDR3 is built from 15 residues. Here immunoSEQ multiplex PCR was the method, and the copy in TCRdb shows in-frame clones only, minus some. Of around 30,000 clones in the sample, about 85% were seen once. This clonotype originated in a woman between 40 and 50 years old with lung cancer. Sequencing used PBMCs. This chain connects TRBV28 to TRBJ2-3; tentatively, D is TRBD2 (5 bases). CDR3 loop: CASSPGRGFSPTQYF. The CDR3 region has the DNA TGTGCCAGCAGTCCTGGTCGGGGTTTTTCCCCTACGCAGTATTTT.